This TCR beta chain emerged from a study of T cells in Graves' hyperthyroidism and ophthalmopathy. Germline CDR1 SGHRS, CDR2 YFSETQ. The CDR3 contains 14 residues. V dropped 3 bases and J dropped 6; count of bases not matched to a gene: 2. Researchers amplified the TCR beta CDR3 regions from RNA transcripts. Initially, a first-round RT-PCR of the TCR CDR3 employed the HTBI primer set. TCRdb analysed the multiplex PCR reads with MiXCR anew, one entry per CDR3 protein. The top ten hold 70% to 75% of the sample, which has about 360,000 distinct CDR3 sequences, 20% to 25% seen once. The sequencing input was blood. The sequence derives from a man aged 45-65 years with Graves' hyperthyroidism. The V call is TRBV5-1, the J call TRBJ2-7, with 14 bases matching TRBD2. CDR3 coding DNA: TGCGCCAGCAGCTACGGACTAGCGGGAGGCGAGCAGTACTTC. Residues: CASSYGLAGGEQYF.